A selection of T cell receptor beta chains follows, all from one sample in a study of cytomegalovirus exposure and HLA in healthy donors. Sequencing used immunoSEQ multiplex PCR; TCRdb keeps in-frame clones, though not all of them. This table holds 150,000 to 200,000 clones, roughly 86% found once. The sample consisted of PBMCs. The receptors stem from a man aged 25-45 years in good health and CMV-seropositive. The CDR3 runs from the conserved cysteine through the conserved F or W. D genes are given only for firm matches. Some rows have no size entry. The others give once, few or many, or a class for an expanded clone.

v_gene	d_gene	abundance	j_gene	CDR3nt	CDR3aa
TRBV19	.	.	TRBJ2-7	TGTGCCAGTAGTATTAGGGTCGCCTACGAGCAGTACTTC	CASSIRVAYEQYF
TRBV7-2	TRBD1	once	TRBJ1-2	TGTGCCAGCAGCCCGAGCAAGACAGGGAGTTCTATTTATGGCTACACCTTC	CASSPSKTGSSIYGYTF
TRBV5-6	TRBD1	.	TRBJ1-5	TGTGCCAGCAGCGGACCGGGACAGGGGGATCAGCCCCAGCATTTT	CASSGPGQGDQPQHF
TRBV19	TRBD1	.	TRBJ1-1	TGTGCCAGTAGTCCGACGACAGGGGCGCGTACTGAAGCTTTCTTT	CASSPTTGARTEAFF
TRBV27	.	.	TRBJ2-3	TGTGCCAGCAGTTCATACAGGGAATTGGATACGCAGTATTTT	CASSSYRELDTQYF
TRBV4-1	.	.	TRBJ1-6	TGCGCCAGCAGCCCCGGACCTTATAATTCACCCCTCCACTTT	CASSPGPYNSPLHF
TRBV9	.	few	TRBJ1-2	TGTGCCAGCAGCGTAGAGGTAGAGGGAACGGGTGGCTACACCTTC	CASSVEVEGTGGYTF
TRBV6-6	TRBD1	.	TRBJ2-7	TGTGCCAGCAGTGCACCGGGACAGGGGGCTTACGAGCAGTACTTC	CASSAPGQGAYEQYF
TRBV19	.	.	TRBJ2-6	TGTGCCAGTAGTATACTCCTCCGGAGCTCTGGGGCCAACGTCCTGACTTTC	CASSILLRSSGANVLTF
TRBV7-2	.	.	TRBJ1-5	TGTGCCAGCAGCTTATTAGGAGGGATCAATCAGCCCCAGCATTTT	CASSLLGGINQPQHF
TRBV11-3	.	few	TRBJ2-5	TGTGCCAGCAGCCAATTCCGGGACCCCCCTAAAAAGACCCAGTACTTC	CASSQFRDPPKKTQYF
TRBV5-5	.	.	TRBJ2-7	TGTGCCAGCAGCTTGTACGACGAGCAGTACTTC	CASSLYDEQYF
TRBV25-1	.	.	TRBJ2-1	TGTGCCAGCAGTGAGCTTTGGGAGGACGTGGACAATGAGCAGTTCTTC	CASSELWEDVDNEQFF
TRBV13	TRBD1	.	TRBJ2-5	TGTGCCAGCAGCCCCAGGGACAGGAACCAAGAGACCCAGTACTTC	CASSPRDRNQETQYF
TRBV14	.	.	TRBJ2-1	TGTGCCAGCAGCCACGACGCAGGGACATACAATGAGCAGTTCTTC	CASSHDAGTYNEQFF
TRBV7-2	.	.	TRBJ1-2	TGTGCCAGCAGCCCAACAACTACTGGGGGCTACACCTTC	CASSPTTTGGYTF
TRBV7-3	TRBD1	once	TRBJ1-6	TGTGCCAGCAGCCAGGACAGGGGTAATTCACCCCTCCACTTT	CASSQDRGNSPLHF
TRBV5-1	TRBD2	few	TRBJ2-3	TGCGCCAGCAGCTTGGAAGGGAGAACTACTAGGACTAGCAGCACAGATACGCAGTATTTT	CASSLEGRTTRTSSTDTQYF
TRBV10-2	TRBD1	few	TRBJ2-7	TGCGCCAAGAGGGACAGGGGAAGGTTTGGTGACGAGCAGTACTTC	CAKRDRGRFGDEQYF
TRBV30	TRBD1	.	TRBJ1-5	TGTGCCTGGAGTGTAGGGACAGCTAGCAATCAGCCCCAGCATTTT	CAWSVGTASNQPQHF
TRBV4-3	TRBD2	.	TRBJ2-7	TGCGCCAGCATCCCAGGACTAGCGAACGAGCAGTACTTC	CASIPGLANEQYF
TRBV4-1	.	many	TRBJ1-2	TGCGCCAGCAGCCAATCTACAGGGTTGGGTGGCTACACCTTC	CASSQSTGLGGYTF
TRBV5-5	.	.	TRBJ1-5	TGTGCCAGCAGCTTGGGGACGGGGATGCAGCCCCAGCATTTT	CASSLGTGMQPQHF
TRBV2	TRBD1	.	TRBJ1-1	TGTGCCAGCAGTGATTATGACAGGGGGCGCGGTGAAGCTTTCTTT	CASSDYDRGRGEAFF
TRBV28	.	.	TRBJ2-7	TGTGCCAGCAGGGGGATGGGCGTCGGGCCCTCCTACGAGCAGTACTTC	CASRGMGVGPSYEQYF
TRBV11-2	.	.	TRBJ1-2	TGTGCCAGCAGCCCAGGTCTTCGGGGGTTCGATGGCTACACCTTC	CASSPGLRGFDGYTF
TRBV9	TRBD2	many	TRBJ2-1	TGTGCCAGCAGCGTAGCAAGCGGGAGAGGTATCGGCAATGAGCAGTTCTTC	CASSVASGRGIGNEQFF
TRBV4-2	TRBD1	.	TRBJ2-4	TGTGCCAGCAGCCAAAACCCTGGGGGGACAGGGACAACAAACATTCAGTACTTC	CASSQNPGGTGTTNIQYF
TRBV29-1	.	.	TRBJ2-3	TGCAGCGCTGGAGGACAGACAGATACGCAGTATTTT	CSAGGQTDTQYF
TRBV13	.	.	TRBJ1-5	TGTGCCAGCAGCCCATATTGGCGGGGTCAGCCCCAGCATTTT	CASSPYWRGQPQHF
TRBV6-6	.	.	TRBJ1-1	TGTGCCAGCAGTTACTACCTCGTCCCCACTGAAGCTTTCTTT	CASSYYLVPTEAFF
TRBV19	TRBD2	medium-sized	TRBJ2-7	TGTGCCAGTAGTCCTGACGCGGGGGGGCACTACGAGCAGTACTTC	CASSPDAGGHYEQYF
TRBV27	TRBD2	.	TRBJ2-1	TGTGCCAGCAGATCTCTAGCGGGAGGCTACAATGAGCAGTTCTTC	CASRSLAGGYNEQFF
TRBV9	.	.	TRBJ2-6	TGTGCCAGCAGCCCGACACTGGACAACTCTGGGGCCAACGTCCTGACTTTC	CASSPTLDNSGANVLTF
TRBV7-9	.	.	TRBJ1-1	TGTGCCAGCAGCCAAAATACGGCGGGAGAAGCTTTCTTT	CASSQNTAGEAFF
TRBV5-5	TRBD2	.	TRBJ2-1	TGTGCCAGCAGCATCGGGACTACCAATGAGCAGTTCTTC	CASSIGTTNEQFF
TRBV6-1	.	.	TRBJ1-5	TGTGCCAGCAGTGGGGCGGGGATTGAGAATCAGCCCCAGCATTTT	CASSGAGIENQPQHF
TRBV11-3	.	.	TRBJ2-3	TGTGCCAGCAGCTTAGGCGGGGGCGTTACAGATACGCAGTATTTT	CASSLGGGVTDTQYF
TRBV7-2	.	.	TRBJ1-2	TGTGCCAGCAGCATTACACAGGGCTCTGGCTACACCTTC	CASSITQGSGYTF
TRBV28	.	.	TRBJ2-7	TGTGCCAGCAGTTCGTCGACGTCAGCCCCCTACGAGCAGTACTTC	CASSSSTSAPYEQYF
TRBV2	TRBD2	once	TRBJ2-1	TGTGCCAGCAGTGAAGGAACTGATAGCGGGAGAAAGTTCTTC	CASSEGTDSGRKFF
TRBV5-6	TRBD2	few	TRBJ2-1	TGTGCCAGCAGCTTGGGTGCGGGGGACAATGAGCAGTTCTTC	CASSLGAGDNEQFF
TRBV20-1	.	.	TRBJ2-7	TGCAGTGCCCAGACTAGAGGGGAGCAGTACTTC	CSAQTRGEQYF
TRBV6-5	.	.	TRBJ1-3	TGTGCCAGCACGCAGGGGCCTGGAAACACCATATATTTT	CASTQGPGNTIYF
TRBV13	TRBD1	.	TRBJ1-2	TGTGCCAGCAGCTCACCGGACAGGGGACGCTATGGCTACACCTTC	CASSSPDRGRYGYTF
TRBV5-1	TRBD1	.	TRBJ2-7	TGCGCCACCTTTGTGGGGACAGGGGTTTACGAGCAGTACTTC	CATFVGTGVYEQYF
TRBV7-3	.	once	TRBJ1-5	TGTGCCAGCAGCTTAACGGGGGGTAATCAGCCCCAGCATTTT	CASSLTGGNQPQHF
TRBV6-1	TRBD1	.	TRBJ1-4	TGTGCCAGCACCACAGGGGGAGATGATGAAAAACTGTTTTTT	CASTTGGDDEKLFF